This TCR beta chain was identified during a study of CD8+ T cells in alopecia areata. Overall study results and limits: Resident alphabeta T cells of normal skin are also sequenced in scalp samples. Among the top 100, expanded CD8+ clones were significantly decreased by tofacitinib, as was scalp clonality. Numerous clones, expanded in lesions, remained in scalp and blood during tofacitinib.

RNA, once extracted, was reverse transcribed into cDNA for use as the sequencing template. Some clones are missing from TCRdb's copy, which holds only in-frame ones; the method was immunoSEQ multiplex PCR. Counted here are about 210,000 clones, about 64% occurring once; the ten biggest clones make up roughly 4.2%. In regard to this clone: Its antigen remains unidentified.

Between the trimmed V and J ends, which lost 0 bases and 10 bases, there was a span of 14 bases. Germline V CDR1 and CDR2: SGHRS, YFSETQ. The CDR3 has 15 amino acids. The treatment was: oral pan-JAK inhibitor, 5-10 mg twice daily. Researchers took lesional scalp punch biopsies and peripheral blood from people who were alopecia areata patients. This clonotype was obtained from a human donor with alopecia areata. Sequences were derived from CD4+ T cells sorted from blood, sampled at week 4, from a patient treated with tofacitinib. The chain employs TRBV5-1 and TRBJ1-6, with no clear D. The CDR3 sequence is CASSLAVDTNSPLHF. DNA of the CDR3: TGCGCCAGCAGCTTGGCCGTAGACACCAACTCACCCCTCCACTTT. The variable domain in full, completed from reference TRBV5-1 and TRBJ1-6, reads KAGVTQTPRYLIKTRGQQVTLSCSPISGHRSVSWYQQTPGQGLQFLFEYFSETQRNKGNFPGRFSGRQFSNSRSEMNVSTLELGDSALYLCASSLAVDTNSPLHFGNGTRLTVT.